The following is a T cell receptor beta chain sequence with its context. The antigen remains undetermined. The source of the sample is a study of response to subunit inactivated influenza vaccine. Points from the study as a whole: Authors proposed each seasonal influenza vaccination draws in few new T cells.

TCRdb passed the RT-PCR reads through MiXCR, listing each CDR3 protein once. This sample carries about 580,000 distinct CDR3 sequences, around 15% of them seen once, and the ten largest clones take approximately 12%. The length of the CDR3 is 14 residues. CDR1 is ENHRY, CDR2 SYGVKD, per germline. The V and J ends lost 9 bases and 3 bases, in that order; junction bases with no gene match: 6. The source material was PBMCs from blood, sampled 11 to 12 days after vaccination. The receptor's source is a man aged 50 to 60 who received an inactivated influenza vaccine. The V and J genes are TRBV10-3 and TRBJ2-3, with TRBD1 matching 10 bases. The CDR3 DNA sequence: TGTGCCATAGATCGGACAGGGGGTACAGATACGCAGTATTTT. Translated, it gives CAIDRTGGTDTQYF.